The 15 T cell receptor beta chains listed next were all sequenced from one sample in a study of blood T cell repertoires in COVID-19. Using immunoSEQ multiplex PCR, the repertoire was profiled, and TCRdb retains in-frame clones only, with some absent. The sample gives 200,000 to 300,000 clones, around 90% of which show up once; less than 5% is in the top ten. What was sequenced was peripheral blood. These receptors were obtained from a man in his sixties who had recovered from COVID-19.

The V call is TRBV7-2, the J call TRBJ1-4; D call uncertain. Between the trimmed V and J ends, which lost 1 base and 4 bases, there was a span of 10 bases. The CDR3 is 15 residues long. Germline V CDR1 and CDR2: SGHTA, FQGNSA. The CDR3 coding sequence is TGTGCCAGCAGCTTAGATTACAGCAATAATGAAAAACTGTTTTTT. Protein product: CASSLDYSNNEKLFF.

This chain uses TRBV9 with TRBJ2-2; TRBD1 matches at 8 bases. The CDR3 totals 17 residues. CDR1 is SGDLS and CDR2 is YYNGEE in the germline V gene. After removal of 3 bases from V and 2 bases from J, the junction contained 9 bases not matched to a gene. The CDR3 loop reads CASSAARDRRNTGELFF. The CDR3 DNA reads TGTGCCAGCAGCGCTGCCCGGGACAGGCGTAACACCGGGGAGCTGTTTTTT.

This chain connects TRBV27 to TRBJ1-5; D is unresolved. The CDR3 consists of 14 residues. Germline V CDR1 and CDR2: MNHEY, SMNVEV (reference sequence). V lost 2 bases and J 10 bases, leaving 15 bases between the germline ends. The CDR3 DNA is TGTGCCAGCAGTTTAACCCCGTGGCTCACCCCCCAGCATTTT. The encoded protein is CASSLTPWLTPQHF.

This sequence joins TRBV30 and TRBJ2-7, with D possibly TRBD1 on 6 matching bases. This CDR3 has 14 amino acids. Trimming took 0 bases from V and 3 from J, leaving 12 bases between them. Germline V gene sequence: CDR1 GTSNPN, CDR2 SVGIG (reference sequence). The DNA of the CDR3 is TGTGCCTGGAGTGTAGTAACAGGGAACTACGAGCAGTACTTC. This gives the protein CAWSVVTGNYEQYF.

CDR3 coding DNA: TGTGCCAGCAGTAGTAGCGGGGGCACCTACGAGCAGTACTTC. Protein sequence: CASSSSGGTYEQYF. This chain connects TRBV6-6 to TRBJ2-7, with 9 bases identical to TRBD2. CDR1 and CDR2 from the germline V gene are MNHNY and SVGAGI (reference sequence). This CDR3 region has 14 residues. J was trimmed by 2 bases and V by 5 bases; bases with no gene match: 4.

This clone was observed a single time. One end of the junction does not line up with germline, which may come from a read error. The chain links TRBV7-7 to TRBJ2-2; 14 nucleotides line up with TRBD2. CDR3 length: 16 residues. Per germline, CDR1 SSHAT and CDR2 FNYEAQ (reference sequence). CDR3 protein: CASSFRTSGGPGELFF. In DNA form, the CDR3 reads TGTGCTAGCAGCTTTCGGACTAGCGGGGGGCCCGGGGAGCTGTTTTTT.

V gene TRBV6-5 combines with J gene TRBJ2-5; TRBD2 is a possible D gene (6 bases). The length of the CDR3 is 14 residues. Per germline, CDR1 MNHEY and CDR2 SVGAGI. Trimming stripped 8 bases from V and 5 bases from J, with 18 bases between. CDR3 DNA: TGTGCCAGCGCGGGACCTAGAACACTGGAGACCCAGTACTTC. Encoded protein: CASAGPRTLETQYF.

This rearrangement joins TRBV7-9 to TRBJ1-2; D might be TRBD1 (5 bases). The germline V gene encodes CDR1 SEHNR and CDR2 FQNEAQ (reference sequence). There are 15 residues in the CDR3. V lost 1 base and J 4 bases, leaving 13 bases between the germline ends. Here the CDR3 DNA reads TGTGCCAGCAGCTTAGTCCCAGGGTGGGGCTATGGCTACACCTTC. This sequence encodes CASSLVPGWGYGYTF.

V gene TRBV7-2 combines with J gene TRBJ2-3; possible D gene TRBD2, 6 bases. From germline, CDR1 is SGHTA and CDR2 FQGNSA. V shed 2 bases and J shed 1 base, with 13 bases lying between them. The CDR3 has 16 residues. The CDR3 nucleotides read TGTGCCAGCAGCTTACCCGCGGGGTGGGGCACAGATACGCAGTATTTT. Protein product: CASSLPAGWGTDTQYF.

The genes are TRBV2 and TRBJ1-2, with D possibly TRBD1 on 5 matching bases. V was trimmed by 3 bases and J by 4 bases, leaving 12 bases between them. CDR3 size: 14 residues. The germline gives CDR1 SNHLY, CDR2 FYNNEI. CDR3 coding DNA: TGTGCCAGCAGTGAGGAGGGCAGGGCCTATGGCTACACCTTC. Amino acid sequence: CASSEEGRAYGYTF.

This clone occurred once. This chain joins TRBV19 and TRBJ2-3; D is undetermined. CDR1 and CDR2 (germline): LNHDA, SQIVND (reference sequence). Trimming removed 0 bases at V and 2 bases at J, with 9 bases between. The CDR3 has 15 residues. The CDR3: CASSIDSTNTDTQYF. For the CDR3, the DNA is TGTGCCAGTAGTATAGATAGTACTAACACAGATACGCAGTATTTT. The full variable domain, in which reference TRBV19 and TRBJ2-3 provide the parts outside the CDR3, is DGGITQSPKYLFRKEGQNVTLSCEQNLNHDAMYWYRQDPGQGLRLIYYSQIVNDFQKGDIAEGYSVSREKKESFPLTVTSAQKNPTAFYLCASSIDSTNTDTQYFGPGTRLTVL.

This sequence joins TRBV24-1 and TRBJ2-6; 10 positions agree with TRBD1. This CDR3 is 19 amino acids long. V shed 8 bases and J 6 bases; nucleotides not matched to a gene: 18. Germline V gives CDR1 KGHDR, CDR2 SFDVKD. This CDR3 is CATIRDRGPHLNLANVLTF. CDR3 in DNA: TGTGCCACCATCCGGGACAGGGGTCCCCATTTGAATTTGGCCAACGTCCTGACTTTC.

This clone was seen only a few times. CDR3 loop: CASSWDSSSNQPQHF. The CDR3 DNA reads as TGTGCCAGCAGCTGGGACAGCTCTAGCAATCAGCCCCAGCATTTT. The rearrangement joins TRBV11-2 to TRBJ1-5; 7 bases align to TRBD1. The ends lost 4 bases at V and 0 bases at J; junction bases unmatched: 3. The germline V gene has CDR1 SGHAT and CDR2 FQNNGV. The CDR3 extends over 15 amino acids.

The rearrangement joins TRBV2 to TRBJ2-7, with a possible D match to TRBD2 (6 bases). The germline V gene encodes CDR1 SNHLY and CDR2 FYNNEI. The CDR3 runs to 13 residues. Trimming took 8 bases from V and 0 from J, leaving 11 bases between them. CDR3 loop: CASVLEGSYEQYF. CDR3 nucleotides: TGTGCCAGCGTATTGGAGGGCTCCTACGAGCAGTACTTC.

This clone was found once. V gene TRBV2 combines with J gene TRBJ1-5; D is unresolved. Per germline, CDR1 SNHLY and CDR2 FYNNEI. This CDR3 spans 15 amino acids. Trimming removed 4 bases at V and 1 base at J, with 11 bases between. This CDR3 reads CASSVRGLSNQPQHF. As DNA, the CDR3 is TGTGCCAGCAGTGTCCGAGGCCTGAGCAATCAGCCCCAGCATTTT.